This entry is about one T cell receptor (beta chain). The CDR3 is made up of 14 amino acids. Germline V gene lookup returns CDR1 SEHNR and CDR2 FQNEAQ (reference sequence). After removal of 1 base from V and 7 bases from J, the junction contained 3 bases not matched to a gene. Expressed TCRB transcripts were sequenced because the isolated RNA had all been reverse transcribed beforehand. Deep immunoSEQ sequencing covered naive, central memory and regulatory T cell samples. Assay: immunoSEQ multiplex PCR; the TCRdb copy retains only in-frame clones and omits some. The table lists about 150,000 clones, less than 9.5% of them singletons. This sample is drawn from a study of beta chain features in type 1 diabetes.

The TCR originated in a man between 18 and 29 years old in good health. This sequence joins TRBV7-9 and TRBJ1-4, with TRBD1 identical over 7 bases. Sequencing was performed on central memory CD4+ T cells from blood. DNA of the CDR3: TGTGCCAGCAGCTTAGGGGACAGTCGTGAAAAACTGTTTTTT. The encoded protein is CASSLGDSREKLFF.